Listed below are T cell receptor beta chains from one sample, sequenced in a study of cytomegalovirus exposure and HLA in healthy donors. Some clones are missing from TCRdb's copy, which holds only in-frame ones; the method was immunoSEQ multiplex PCR. Of roughly 130,000 clones in the sample, over 65% are singletons; the top ten hold around 4.1%. Sample: PBMCs. These TCRs come from a young man in good health and CMV-seropositive. Each CDR3 is given with its conserved first and last residue. Fields, in order: V gene, D gene, CDR3 length, J gene, clone size, CDR3 protein, CDR3 DNA. D genes are given only for firm matches. Size values are once, few and many counts, or a class for expanded clones, and some rows have none.

TRBV7-6	TRBD1	17	TRBJ1-1	.	CASSPRYRGQVNTEAFF	TGTGCCAGCAGCCCTCGATACAGGGGGCAGGTGAACACTGAAGCTTTCTTT
TRBV28	TRBD1	16	TRBJ1-5	.	CASSPSTGGGNQPQHF	TGTGCCAGCAGTCCTTCGACAGGGGGCGGCAATCAGCCCCAGCATTTT
TRBV11-2	.	14	TRBJ1-4	.	CASSLTGTNEKLFF	TGTGCCAGCAGCTTAACAGGGACTAATGAAAAACTGTTTTTT
TRBV9	.	15	TRBJ2-3	.	CASSTDYPAADTQYF	TGTGCCAGCAGCACGGACTATCCGGCGGCAGATACGCAGTATTTT
TRBV30	TRBD2	16	TRBJ2-1	.	CAWSPLGLAIYNEQFF	TGTGCCTGGAGTCCCCTGGGACTAGCGATATACAATGAGCAGTTCTTC
TRBV10-3	.	14	TRBJ1-3	.	CAISEVNSGNTIYF	TGTGCCATCAGTGAGGTAAACTCTGGAAACACCATATATTTT
TRBV6-4	TRBD2	16	TRBJ2-1	few	CASSPGTSGGENEQFF	TGTGCCAGCAGTCCCGGGACTAGCGGGGGGGAAAATGAGCAGTTCTTC
TRBV7-6	TRBD2	16	TRBJ2-3	.	CASSLASGRLSDTQYF	TGTGCCAGCAGCTTAGCTAGCGGGAGATTGTCAGATACGCAGTATTTT
TRBV6-6	TRBD2	15	TRBJ2-1	.	CASRLLAVTYNEQFF	TGTGCCAGCAGATTACTAGCGGTTACCTACAATGAGCAGTTCTTC
TRBV27	.	16	TRBJ2-1	few	CASSSGGVISYNEQFF	TGTGCCAGCAGTTCGGGCGGGGTAATCTCCTACAATGAGCAGTTCTTC
TRBV9	.	16	TRBJ2-7	.	CASSVGVGRITYEQYF	TGTGCCAGCAGCGTAGGGGTCGGCAGGATAACCTACGAGCAGTACTTC
TRBV5-1	TRBD2	15	TRBJ2-1	once	CASSLGLAAYNEQFF	TGCGCCAGCAGCTTGGGACTAGCGGCCTACAATGAGCAGTTCTTC
TRBV9	TRBD1	17	TRBJ2-7	.	CASSVPTGALGTYEQYF	TGTGCCAGCAGCGTTCCTACAGGGGCGCTTGGTACCTACGAGCAGTACTTC
TRBV7-2	TRBD2	17	TRBJ2-4	.	CASSAKLASGGVNIQYF	TGTGCCAGCAGCGCGAAGTTGGCTAGCGGGGGGGTAAACATTCAGTACTTC
TRBV10-2	.	15	TRBJ2-7	once	CASSAVPRGGYEQYF	TGCGCCAGCAGTGCCGTCCCCAGGGGAGGGTACGAGCAGTACTTC
TRBV5-1	TRBD1	15	TRBJ2-4	.	CASSPITGQVNIQYF	TGCGCCAGCAGCCCAATAACTGGACAGGTTAACATTCAGTACTTC
TRBV28	TRBD1	12	TRBJ2-7	.	CASSRQGVEQYF	TGTGCCAGCAGTCGACAGGGTGTTGAGCAGTACTTC
TRBV4-2	TRBD2	16	TRBJ2-5	.	CASSQTYGGAQETQYF	TGTGCCAGCAGCCAAACCTACGGGGGGGCCCAAGAGACCCAGTACTTC
TRBV6-6	TRBD2	15	TRBJ2-1	.	CASSYASGSLNEQFF	TGTGCCAGCAGTTATGCGAGCGGGAGTTTGAATGAGCAGTTCTTC
TRBV28	TRBD1	13	TRBJ2-7	.	CASRGTGDYEQYF	TGTGCCAGCAGAGGGACAGGCGACTACGAGCAGTACTTC
TRBV6-4	TRBD2	14	TRBJ2-3	few	CASSSGGPTDTQYF	TGTGCCAGTTCAAGCGGGGGGCCTACAGATACGCAGTATTTT
TRBV5-5	.	13	TRBJ1-1	.	CASSFSPAGEAFF	TGTGCCAGCAGCTTTAGTCCGGCGGGTGAAGCTTTCTTT
TRBV28	.	13	TRBJ2-3	.	CASSSTGTDTQYF	TGTGCCAGCAGTTCGACGGGAACAGATACGCAGTATTTT